This T cell receptor beta chain was sequenced for a study of blood T cell repertoires in COVID-19. Study context: PBMCs, B-cell-depleted T cells, or T cells were the source of the cDNA or gDNA that made up the material.

In the original analysis: Amplification of reference gene primers provided the estimated nucleated cell counts. Repertoires were generated with immunoSEQ multiplex PCR, while TCRdb's copy carries only in-frame clones and drops some. For V, J and clone size, that table is used; D and trimming come from the DNA. This sample has about 280,000 clones, with 85% found just once. Per germline, CDR1 MNHEY and CDR2 SMNVEV (reference sequence). Trimming cost V 3 bases and J 0 bases, with 11 bases left between them. The CDR3 spans 15 residues. What was sequenced was peripheral blood. This clonotype was sampled from a human donor in a cohort sampled during active COVID-19. The genes are TRBV27 and TRBJ1-1; D ambiguous. CDR3 in DNA: TGTGCCAGCAGTTTCACAGCTCTTTTGAACACTGAAGCTTTCTTT. Protein sequence: CASSFTALLNTEAFF.